The clone carrying this TCR beta chain is categorized as large. Its specificity is unknown. Assay used: immunoSEQ multiplex PCR; TCRdb lists only in-frame clones, some missing. This sample has about 21,000 clones, with over 60% found just once. The CDR3 has 13 residues. In germline, CDR1 is GTSNPN, CDR2 SVGIG (reference sequence). The V and J ends lost 0 bases and 2 bases respectively, with 5 bases between them. The source of the sample is a study of vaccination effects on CD4 cells after COVID-19. Viral peptide pool expansion of antigen-specific CD4+ T cells preceded sequencing in the ViraFEST assay. The culture ran for roughly ten days before CD4+ T cells were isolated. Nucleocapsid antibodies stayed negative before and after vaccination, showing no earlier SARS-CoV-2 infection. After 1.8 million or so PBMC were placed in each well, they were cultured with about 10 IU/ml IL-2 and around 10 ug/ml peptides.

Overall study findings and caveats: Early timepoints after infection were absent, and convalescent patients were few in the study. Only 1 of 255 vaccine-induced clones from healthy vaccinees cross-reacted with common cold coronaviruses.

Sequencing was performed on CD4+ T cells from PBMCs cultured with HCoV-NL63 spike peptides, taken before COVID-19 vaccination. The receptor was isolated from a human donor who received a COVID-19 vaccine. The chain employs TRBV30 and TRBJ1-5; possible D gene TRBD1, 5 bases. In DNA form, the CDR3 reads TGTGCCTGGAGTGTACAGGGCAATCAGCCCCAGCATTTT. Residues: CAWSVQGNQPQHF.